This note documents a single TCR beta chain sequence. Its antigen remains unidentified. These data are taken from a study of T-cell memory formation after mild COVID-19. TCRdb re-called the 5' RACE reads through MiXCR, storing one row per CDR3 protein. The sample contains about 180,000 distinct CDR3 sequences, roughly 18% of which appear only once. Study-level results: Clones that contracted clustered mainly in CM and EM if CD4+ and in EMRA if CD8+.

This CDR3 is 13 amino acids long. Trimming left V 10 bases short and J 10 bases short, with 23 bases between. Germline V gene lookup returns CDR1 SGDLS and CDR2 YYNGEE. The material sequenced was PBMCs or a T cell subset sorted from them (not recorded which). This rearrangement joins TRBV9 to TRBJ1-1; no definite D call. The sequence was obtained from a man in his late teens or twenties who had mild COVID-19 (a few samples of this study predate the infection). Cell type and time point are not known. The CDR3 region has the DNA TGTGCCCCCATGGGGAATGCGGCGGGCGGAGCTTTCTTT. This gives the protein CAPMGNAAGGAFF.